Listed below are T cell receptor beta chains from one sample, sequenced in a study of shared clonotypes between healthy human individuals. Some clones are missing from TCRdb's copy, which holds only in-frame ones; the method was immunoSEQ multiplex PCR. Of roughly 450,000 clones detected, 79% appear once; the ten largest clones hold 10% to 15%. Material: PBMCs. The receptors here all came from a woman between 40 and 55 years old in good health. Some clones in this sample may be carry-over from other donors' samples. CDR3s include the opening cysteine and the closing phenylalanine or tryptophan. The D gene is left open where the match is weak. Some rows have no size entry. The others give once, few or many, or a class for an expanded clone.

>TRBV4-3|TRBJ1-3|-|few
TGCGCCAGCAGCCAAAGCTTCACAGGGAACCAAGGGACTGGAAACACCATATATTTT
CASSQSFTGNQGTGNTIYF
>TRBV18|TRBJ2-5|-|-
TGTGCCAGCTCGCCGACAGGCGTAGAGGGAGAGACCCAGTACTTC
CASSPTGVEGETQYF
>TRBV7-2|TRBJ2-7|-|few
TGTGCCAGCAGCTTAGGCAGGGGCGAGCAGTACTTC
CASSLGRGEQYF
>TRBV4-3|TRBJ1-2|TRBD1|-
TGCGCCAGCAGACCCGGGTCAGGGGGCGCCGACTATGGCTACACCTTC
CASRPGSGGADYGYTF
>TRBV19|TRBJ2-7|-|-
TGTGCCAGTAGTAGCGGTGAGGTCCACGAGCAGTACTTC
CASSSGEVHEQYF
>TRBV18|TRBJ1-2|-|-
TGTGCCAGCTCTCACACACCGGACGGTACCAACTATGGCTACACCTTC
CASSHTPDGTNYGYTF
>TRBV27|TRBJ2-7|TRBD1|-
TGTGCCAGCAGTTCGACAGGGGGCGCTTCCTACGAGCAGTACTTC
CASSSTGGASYEQYF
>TRBV4-2|TRBJ2-5|TRBD1|-
TGTGCCAGCAGCCCCCGGGACAGGGCCCAAGAGACCCAGTACTTC
CASSPRDRAQETQYF
>TRBV7-3|TRBJ2-2|TRBD2|-
TGTGCCAGCAGCTTACTAGCGGCCTCCACGGGCGGGGAGCTGTTTTTT
CASSLLAASTGGELFF
>TRBV14|TRBJ1-5|-|-
TGTGCCAGCAGCCAAGACCTCAGGGGGCCCCAGCATTTT
CASSQDLRGPQHF
>TRBV7-2|TRBJ2-5|TRBD1|-
TGTGCCAGCAGCTCCAGGGGGGAGACCCAGTACTTC
CASSSRGETQYF
>TRBV6-6|TRBJ2-7|-|-
TGTGCCAGCAGCCAGGGGGGAGTCCGGGACGAGCAGTACTTC
CASSQGGVRDEQYF
>TRBV19|TRBJ2-3|-|-
TGTGCCAGTAGTCACGCAGGAGGGTCCAACACAGATACGCAGTATTTT
CASSHAGGSNTDTQYF
>TRBV6-1|TRBJ1-5|-|-
TGTGCCAGCAGTGAACAGGCGAGCAATCAGCCCCAGCATTTT
CASSEQASNQPQHF
>TRBV5-1|TRBJ2-1|-|-
TGCGCCAGCAGCCGACAGGAGTACAATGAGCAGTTCTTC
CASSRQEYNEQFF
>TRBV5-1|TRBJ1-4|TRBD1|-
TGCGCCAGCCGAAGAGGACAGGGCCCGACCGTTTATGAAAAACTGTTTTTT
CASRRGQGPTVYEKLFF
>TRBV5-1|TRBJ1-1|-|-
TGCGCCAGCAGCTTTAACGGGCCCGTGACTGAAGCTTTCTTT
CASSFNGPVTEAFF
>TRBV19|TRBJ1-2|-|-
TGTGCCAGTAGTTTTCTTCGGACGGGTAACTATGGCTACACCTTC
CASSFLRTGNYGYTF
>TRBV18|TRBJ1-4|TRBD1|-
TGTGCCAGCTCGGAAGGACAGGGGACTAATGAAAAACTGTTTTTT
CASSEGQGTNEKLFF
>TRBV28|TRBJ1-4|-|-
TGTGCCAGCAGTACAGGGTCGACTAATGAAAAACTGTTTTTT
CASSTGSTNEKLFF
>TRBV7-2|TRBJ1-2|TRBD1|-
TGTGCCAGCAGCACGCCGGGACAGGATCCTTATGGCTACACCTTC
CASSTPGQDPYGYTF
>TRBV11-2|TRBJ2-5|-|-
TGTGCCAGCAGACCCTGGGTTAGCGGAGAGACCCAGTACTTC
CASRPWVSGETQYF
>TRBV7-3|TRBJ2-1|TRBD2|-
TGTGCCAGCAGCCGCGGACTAGCGGGAAACAATGAGCAGTTCTTC
CASSRGLAGNNEQFF
>TRBV11-2|TRBJ1-1|TRBD1|-
TGTGCCAGCAGCTCGATACAGGGGAAATTGAACACTGAAGCTTTCTTT
CASSSIQGKLNTEAFF
>TRBV2|TRBJ1-5|-|-
TGTGCCAGCAGGTCGCAGGGGATTCAGCCCCAGCATTTT
CASRSQGIQPQHF
>TRBV7-2|TRBJ1-6|TRBD1|-
TGTGCCAGCAGCCTTAGGACAGGGACGAGCTCCTATAATTCACCCCTCCACTTT
CASSLRTGTSSYNSPLHF
>TRBV18|TRBJ1-1|-|-
TGTGCCAGCTCACCCCCTCTGGGGGTAACTGAAGCTTTCTTT
CASSPPLGVTEAFF
>TRBV5-1|TRBJ2-7|TRBD2|-
TGCGCCAGCAGCTTGCGCGGGAGGGAGAACGAGCAGTACTTC
CASSLRGRENEQYF
>TRBV28|TRBJ2-1|TRBD2|-
TGTGCCAGCAGATTATTAGCGGGAGGATCCTACAATGAGCAGTTCTTC
CASRLLAGGSYNEQFF
>TRBV11-2|TRBJ1-2|TRBD1|-
TGTGCCAGCAGCTTAGATCAGGGGACAGGGAACTATGGCTACACCTTC
CASSLDQGTGNYGYTF
>TRBV28|TRBJ2-7|TRBD1|-
TGTGCCAGCAGCTCACCGGGACAGGGGAGCTCCTACGAGCAGTACTTC
CASSSPGQGSSYEQYF
>TRBV18|TRBJ2-7|TRBD2|-
TGTGCCAGCTCACCACCGGGTAGCGGGAGAGCCGAGCAGTACTTC
CASSPPGSGRAEQYF
>TRBV9|TRBJ2-2|-|-
TGTGCCAGCAGCGTACGCCCCACGGTGAACACCGGGGAGCTGTTTTTT
CASSVRPTVNTGELFF
>TRBV9|TRBJ2-7|-|-
TGTGCCAGCAGCGTAGCCGGGACCGCCGCCTACGAGCAGTACTTC
CASSVAGTAAYEQYF
>TRBV30|TRBJ2-7|TRBD2|-
TGTGCCTGGAGTATGGGACTAGCGGAGAGCTACGAGCAGTACTTC
CAWSMGLAESYEQYF
>TRBV19|TRBJ1-5|-|few
TGTGCCAGTAGTATAACGATGGATGGGCGGCCCCAGCATTTT
CASSITMDGRPQHF
>TRBV29-1|TRBJ2-1|-|-
TGCAGCGTCGGGACCTTATGGGTAACAAATGAGCAGTTCTTC
CSVGTLWVTNEQFF
>TRBV10-3|TRBJ1-2|-|-
TGTGCCATCAGTGAGTCCCCCCAGGGGACTACTGGCTACACCTTC
CAISESPQGTTGYTF
>TRBV19|TRBJ1-5|-|-
TGTGCCAGTAGTATGTTAGGGGCGGAGACGGGTCAGCCCCAGCATTTT
CASSMLGAETGQPQHF
>TRBV28|TRBJ2-7|TRBD2|few
TGTGCCAGCAGTCCGGCCCAAGCGGGAGTTATCGAGCAGTACTTC
CASSPAQAGVIEQYF
>TRBV5-1|TRBJ1-4|TRBD1|-
TGCGCCAGCAGCGACGACGGGACAGCGAATGAAAAACTGTTTTTT
CASSDDGTANEKLFF
>TRBV5-1|TRBJ1-2|TRBD1|few
TGCGCCAGCAGCTTGCAGGGCAGGGGGCCGGATGGCTACACCTTC
CASSLQGRGPDGYTF
>TRBV28|TRBJ2-7|-|-
TGTGCCAGCACTTCGTCCGGGACACTCTACGAGCAGTACTTC
CASTSSGTLYEQYF
>TRBV19|TRBJ1-2|-|few
TGTGCCAGTGTGGGTTTGGGCCGATCCGGCTACACCTTC
CASVGLGRSGYTF
>TRBV11-2|TRBJ2-1|TRBD1|once
TGTGCCAGCAGCTTAGTAACCGTGACAGGGGTTGTGAATGAGCAGTTCTTC
CASSLVTVTGVVNEQFF
>TRBV30|TRBJ2-5|-|-
TGTGCCTGGAGTGCAGAGATGGAGCAGTACTTC
CAWSAEMEQYF
>TRBV7-2|TRBJ2-2|-|-
TGTGCCAGCAGCTTAATGGCGGGCCGGAACACCGGGGAGCTGTTTTTT
CASSLMAGRNTGELFF
>TRBV5-4|TRBJ1-1|TRBD1|few
TGTGCCAGCAGCCCCCAGACAGGGTTGGGCACTGAAGCTTTCTTT
CASSPQTGLGTEAFF
>TRBV7-8|TRBJ2-2|-|-
TGTGCCAGCAGCGAGGACAGAGCGAACACCGGGGAGCTGTTTTTT
CASSEDRANTGELFF
>TRBV19|TRBJ1-5|-|-
TGTGCCAGTAAGGAGGCAGGGGTGGGGGCTCAGCCCCAGCATTTT
CASKEAGVGAQPQHF
>TRBV7-9|TRBJ1-5|-|-
TGTGCCAGCAGCTTAGCAAGTGGGGGACAGCCCCAGCATTTT
CASSLASGGQPQHF
>TRBV6-4|TRBJ2-2|-|-
TGTGCCAGCAGTCCCCTAGCTGGATGGACCGGGGAGCTGTTTTTT
CASSPLAGWTGELFF
>TRBV6-5|TRBJ2-3|TRBD1|-
TGTGCCACCACACCCGAGGGACAGGGGGCAGATACGCAGTATTTT
CATTPEGQGADTQYF
>TRBV15|TRBJ2-7|TRBD2|few
TGTGCCACCAGCAGAGTGGCTAGCGGGAGTTCAGTTGGCTACGAGCAGTACTTC
CATSRVASGSSVGYEQYF
>TRBV5-5|TRBJ2-1|-|-
TGTGCCAGCAGCTTGGGACTTTCCTACAATGAGCAGTTCTTC
CASSLGLSYNEQFF
>TRBV29-1|TRBJ2-1|TRBD2|-
TGCAGCGTTGACGGGAGGGCCTCCAATGAGCAGTTCTTC
CSVDGRASNEQFF
>TRBV4-1|TRBJ1-2|-|-
TGCGCCAGCTGGGGGGCTGAGGGGGGGGGTTATGGCTACACCTTC
CASWGAEGGGYGYTF
>TRBV5-1|TRBJ2-2|-|-
TGCGCCAGCAGCTTGGAGGGACCCATCCCCGGGGAGCTGTTTTTT
CASSLEGPIPGELFF
>TRBV5-1|TRBJ2-5|-|-
TGCGCCAGCAGCGAGGGGGACGATGACTGGGAGACCCAGTACTTC
CASSEGDDDWETQYF
>TRBV10-3|TRBJ1-1|-|-
TGTGCCATCAAGGAACAGGGTGGAACTGAAGCTTTCTTT
CAIKEQGGTEAFF